These T cell receptor beta chains were read from a single sample in a study of T cells expressing NK-cell markers. TCRdb processed the 5' RACE reads again and assigns one entry to each CDR3 protein, with no DNA. The listing records about 540,000 distinct CDR3 sequences. The sample consisted of blood T cells: a sorted CD56 or NKG2C T cell subset, CD4+ or CD8+ T cells, or bulk PBMC T cells (not recorded which). These receptor sequences come from a man aged 18 to 29 in good health. Each CDR3 is given with its conserved first and last residue.

CDR3,J,V
CASSLGHQSSYEQYF,TRBJ2-7,TRBV5-4
CATSREEGGQYF,TRBJ2-7,TRBV15
CASTKKPDALIAFF,TRBJ1-1,TRBV6-1
CASSEDRGTGSPLHF,TRBJ1-6,TRBV25-1
CASSKEFLNTGELFF,TRBJ2-2,TRBV19
CASKLAGGPHEQFF,TRBJ2-1,TRBV12-3/TRBV12-4
CASSLLDGDRIYEQYF,TRBJ2-7,TRBV12-3/TRBV12-4
CASTPTASTDTQYF,TRBJ2-3,TRBV30
CASSTGLAGEIDTQYF,TRBJ2-3,TRBV7-2
CASSSDRGNEKLFF,TRBJ1-4,TRBV5-1
CASREGTMADTQYF,TRBJ2-3,TRBV6-1
CASSPSGTASGYTF,TRBJ1-2,TRBV5-1
CATSKIAEYNEQFF,TRBJ2-1,TRBV15
CASSLGQGPNEQFF,TRBJ2-1,TRBV7-7
CASSSNVHQPQHF,TRBJ1-5,TRBV6-2/TRBV6-3
CSVDSRTAEGTQYF,TRBJ2-5,TRBV29-1
CASSWGDRGTYGYTF,TRBJ1-2,TRBV5-5
CASSFGGLYNEQFF,TRBJ2-1,TRBV5-6
CASSYWAGGGDEQFF,TRBJ2-1,TRBV6-2/TRBV6-3
CASSFLRASDTQYF,TRBJ2-3,TRBV12-3/TRBV12-4
CASSLGGISQHF,TRBJ1-5,TRBV12-3/TRBV12-4
CAISRGPSSYEQYF,TRBJ2-7,TRBV10-3
CASSKEGGRDRSKNIQYF,TRBJ2-4,TRBV21-1
CASRLDSRGGETQYF,TRBJ2-5,TRBV12-3/TRBV12-4
CSVDPGAVADTQYF,TRBJ2-3,TRBV29-1
CSVKFTGTSENTDTQYF,TRBJ2-3,TRBV29-1
CASSLNPGQLYNEQFF,TRBJ2-1,TRBV11-2
CASSYSVGTEQFF,TRBJ2-1,TRBV7-8
CATSDTGQGMQTQYF,TRBJ2-5,TRBV24-1
CSARDGGGALYEQYF,TRBJ2-7,TRBV20-1
CASSSVGSMNTGELFF,TRBJ2-2,TRBV28
CASSPPGIGNTIYF,TRBJ1-3,TRBV18
CATSGSRGYTF,TRBJ1-2,TRBV24-1
CASSLAPYGAGNEQFF,TRBJ2-1,TRBV5-1
CASETRSASHEQYF,TRBJ2-7,TRBV27
CASSPGTGSLHEQFF,TRBJ2-1,TRBV7-3
CSARDPPPGQGGHETQYF,TRBJ2-5,TRBV20-1
CASSHFVTGTSGQPQHF,TRBJ1-5,TRBV12-3/TRBV12-4
CASSSRSIPGGEGYGYTF,TRBJ1-2,TRBV6-5
CASSYQQSTGELFF,TRBJ2-2,TRBV7-2
CSASPSNSNQPQHF,TRBJ1-5,TRBV20-1
CASNALPGLAGVEQFF,TRBJ2-1,TRBV7-2
CSAVGNNEQFF,TRBJ2-1,TRBV20-1
CASSRLTGGYEQYF,TRBJ2-7,TRBV28
CASSLVAGLTRETQYF,TRBJ2-5,TRBV5-5
CSASRASGNQETQYF,TRBJ2-5,TRBV20-1
CASSTLTGPVTEAFF,TRBJ1-1,TRBV7-9
CASSPNRDRGPRDYGYTF,TRBJ1-2,TRBV11-2
CATSDAGTKGGELFF,TRBJ2-2,TRBV24-1
CAIRTEGQPQHF,TRBJ1-5,TRBV10-3
CASSSHYILGPDNEQFF,TRBJ2-1,TRBV5-5
CASSFWLAEANEQFF,TRBJ2-1,TRBV7-2
CSVHDRGETQYF,TRBJ2-5,TRBV29-1
CASRSRTPNTGELFF,TRBJ2-2,TRBV5-6
CSAGPPYQPQHF,TRBJ1-5,TRBV20-1
CASSSDGSRNNEQFF,TRBJ2-1,TRBV5-1
CASSTLAGPRGRSTQYF,TRBJ2-3,TRBV27
CASSQVAQGVHNEQFF,TRBJ2-1,TRBV4-1
CASSQLEGGGQPQHF,TRBJ1-5,TRBV4-2
CASSLIGSRGLVEQFF,TRBJ2-1,TRBV7-8